The sequence of this TCR beta chain was determined in a study of shared clonotypes between healthy human individuals. General study findings and limits: Around 4.9% of naive CD4 clonotypes were shared across four donors.

Notes on this clone: Antigen: not known.

Trimming left V 0 bases short and J 6 bases short, with 11 bases between. CDR3 size: 15 residues. Germline V gene data show CDR1 as SEHNR and CDR2 as FQNEAQ (reference sequence). Naivety among CD8 cells was defined by CD45RO negativity and positive CCR7 selection, thereby excluding terminally differentiated effector memory CD45RA+ cells. Clones were sequenced by immunoSEQ multiplex PCR, and TCRdb holds only the in-frame ones, with some missing. The sample yields about 820,000 clones, 90% to 95% seen once. This TCR was recovered from a man aged 25 to 40 in good health. The rearrangement joins TRBV7-9 to TRBJ1-4, with D possibly being TRBD1 (6 bases). Input material: naive CD8+ T cells sorted from blood. The CDR3 DNA reads TGTGCCAGCAGCTTAGCGTCAGGGGTGGATGAAAAACTGTTTTTT. Its translation is CASSLASGVDEKLFF.